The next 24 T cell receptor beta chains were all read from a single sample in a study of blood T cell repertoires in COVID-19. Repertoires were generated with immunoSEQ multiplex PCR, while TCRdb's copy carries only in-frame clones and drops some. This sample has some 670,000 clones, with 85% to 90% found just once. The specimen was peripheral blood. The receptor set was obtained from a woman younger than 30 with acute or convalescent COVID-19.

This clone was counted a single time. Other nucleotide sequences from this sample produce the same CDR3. In DNA form, the CDR3 reads TGTGCCAGCAGTCCCCGGGGCTATGGCTACACCTTC. Amino acid sequence: CASSPRGYGYTF. The chain uses TRBV6-5 and TRBJ1-2, with no clear D. Germline V gene lookup returns CDR1 MNHEY and CDR2 SVGAGI. Trimming pared 5 bases from V and 4 bases from J, leaving 8 bases between. The CDR3 sequence is 12 residues long.

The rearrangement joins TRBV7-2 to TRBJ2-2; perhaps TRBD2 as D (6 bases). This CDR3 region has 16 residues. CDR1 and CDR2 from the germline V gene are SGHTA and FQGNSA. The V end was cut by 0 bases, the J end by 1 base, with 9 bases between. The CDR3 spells CASSLAAGWNTGELFF. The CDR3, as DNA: TGTGCCAGCAGCTTAGCGGCGGGATGGAACACCGGGGAGCTGTTTTTT.

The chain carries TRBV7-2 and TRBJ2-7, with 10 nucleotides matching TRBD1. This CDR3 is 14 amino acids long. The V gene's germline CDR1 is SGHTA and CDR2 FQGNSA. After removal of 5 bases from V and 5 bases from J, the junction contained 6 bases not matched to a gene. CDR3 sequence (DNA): TGTGCCAGCAGCGCGGGACAGGGGTTCAACGAGCAGTACTTC. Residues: CASSAGQGFNEQYF.

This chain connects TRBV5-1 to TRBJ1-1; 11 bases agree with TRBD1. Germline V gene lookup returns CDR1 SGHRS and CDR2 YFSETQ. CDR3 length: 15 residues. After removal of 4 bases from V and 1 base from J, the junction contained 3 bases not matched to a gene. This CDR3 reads CASSRGQGENTEAFF. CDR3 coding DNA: TGCGCCAGCAGCAGGGGACAGGGGGAGAACACTGAAGCTTTCTTT.

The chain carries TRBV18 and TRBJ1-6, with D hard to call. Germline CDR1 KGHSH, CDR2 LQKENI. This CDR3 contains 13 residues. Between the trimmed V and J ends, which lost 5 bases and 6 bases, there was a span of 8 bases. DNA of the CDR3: TGTGCCAGCTCAGGAGGACCTAATTCACCCCTCCACTTT. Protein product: CASSGGPNSPLHF.

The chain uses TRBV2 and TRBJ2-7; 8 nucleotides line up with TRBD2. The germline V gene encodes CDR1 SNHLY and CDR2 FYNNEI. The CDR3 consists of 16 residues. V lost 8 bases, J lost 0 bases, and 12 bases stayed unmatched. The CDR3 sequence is CASAQSRGGNSYEQYF. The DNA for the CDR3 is TGTGCCAGCGCCCAGTCCCGCGGGGGGAACTCCTACGAGCAGTACTTC.

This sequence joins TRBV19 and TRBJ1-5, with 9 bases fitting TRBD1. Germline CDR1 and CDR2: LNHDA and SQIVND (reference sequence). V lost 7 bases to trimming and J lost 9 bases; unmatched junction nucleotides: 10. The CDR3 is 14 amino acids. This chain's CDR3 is CASTGGQGVTPQHF. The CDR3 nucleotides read TGTGCCAGTACGGGGGGACAGGGAGTGACGCCCCAGCATTTT. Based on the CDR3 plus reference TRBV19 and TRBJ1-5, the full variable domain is DGGITQSPKYLFRKEGQNVTLSCEQNLNHDAMYWYRQDPGQGLRLIYYSQIVNDFQKGDIAEGYSVSREKKESFPLTVTSAQKNPTAFYLCASTGGQGVTPQHFGDGTRLSIL.

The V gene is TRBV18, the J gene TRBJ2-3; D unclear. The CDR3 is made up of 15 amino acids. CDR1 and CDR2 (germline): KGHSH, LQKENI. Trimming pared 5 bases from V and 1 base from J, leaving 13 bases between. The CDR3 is CASSARWFRTDTQYF. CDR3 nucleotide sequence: TGTGCCAGCTCAGCCCGGTGGTTTCGCACAGATACGCAGTATTTT.

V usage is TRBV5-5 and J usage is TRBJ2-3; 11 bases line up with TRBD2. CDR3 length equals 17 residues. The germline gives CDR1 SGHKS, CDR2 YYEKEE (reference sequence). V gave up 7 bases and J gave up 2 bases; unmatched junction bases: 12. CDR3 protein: CASRPHETSGTTDTQYF. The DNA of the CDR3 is TGTGCCAGCCGGCCGCATGAGACTAGCGGGACCACAGATACGCAGTATTTT. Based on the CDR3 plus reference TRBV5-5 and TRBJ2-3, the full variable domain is DAGVTQSPTHLIKTRGQQVTLRCSPISGHKSVSWYQQVLGQGPQFIFQYYEKEERGRGNFPDRFSARQFPNYSSELNVNALLLGDSALYLCASRPHETSGTTDTQYFGPGTRLTVL.

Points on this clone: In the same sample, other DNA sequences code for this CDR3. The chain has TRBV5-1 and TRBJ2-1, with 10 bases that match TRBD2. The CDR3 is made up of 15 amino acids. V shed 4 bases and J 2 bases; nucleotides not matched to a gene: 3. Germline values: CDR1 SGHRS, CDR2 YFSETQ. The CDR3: CASSLTSGTYNEQFF. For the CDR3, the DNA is TGCGCCAGCAGCCTTACTAGCGGGACCTACAATGAGCAGTTCTTC. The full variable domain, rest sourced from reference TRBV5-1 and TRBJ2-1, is KAGVTQTPRYLIKTRGQQVTLSCSPISGHRSVSWYQQTPGQGLQFLFEYFSETQRNKGNFPGRFSGRQFSNSRSEMNVSTLELGDSALYLCASSLTSGTYNEQFFGPGTRLTVL.

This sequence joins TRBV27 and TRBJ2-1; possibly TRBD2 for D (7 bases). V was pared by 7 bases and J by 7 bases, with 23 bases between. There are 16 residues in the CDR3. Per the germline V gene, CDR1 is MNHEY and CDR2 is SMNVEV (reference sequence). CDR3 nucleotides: TGTGCCAGCAAGGCCCCGAAGGGGGGGGGAACGAATGAGCAGTTCTTC. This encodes CASKAPKGGGTNEQFF.

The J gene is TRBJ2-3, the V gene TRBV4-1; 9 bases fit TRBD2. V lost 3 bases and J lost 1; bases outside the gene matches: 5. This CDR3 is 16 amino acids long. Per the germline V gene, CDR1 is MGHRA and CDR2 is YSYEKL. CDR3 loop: CASSHVAGEGTDTQYF. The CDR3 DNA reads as TGCGCCAGCAGCCATGTAGCGGGGGAGGGCACAGATACGCAGTATTTT.

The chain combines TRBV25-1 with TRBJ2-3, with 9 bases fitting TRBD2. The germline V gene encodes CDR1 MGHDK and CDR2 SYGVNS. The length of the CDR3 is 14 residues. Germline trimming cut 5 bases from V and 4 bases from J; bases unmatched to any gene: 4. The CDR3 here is CASSRGGDADTQYF. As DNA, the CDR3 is TGTGCCAGCAGTCGCGGGGGGGACGCAGATACGCAGTATTTT.

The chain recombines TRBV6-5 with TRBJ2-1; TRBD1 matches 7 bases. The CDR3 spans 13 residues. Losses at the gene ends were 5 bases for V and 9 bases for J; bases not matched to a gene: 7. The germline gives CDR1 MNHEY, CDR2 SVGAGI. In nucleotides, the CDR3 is TGTGCCAGCAGTCCCTACAGGGGTGGTGAGCAGTTCTTC. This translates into CASSPYRGGEQFF.

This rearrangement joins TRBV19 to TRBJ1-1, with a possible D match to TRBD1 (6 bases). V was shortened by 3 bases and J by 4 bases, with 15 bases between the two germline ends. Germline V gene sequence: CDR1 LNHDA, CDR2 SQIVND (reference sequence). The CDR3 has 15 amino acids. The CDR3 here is CASSIKAGDGTEAFF. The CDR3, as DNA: TGTGCCAGTAGTATTAAGGCAGGGGATGGCACTGAAGCTTTCTTT.

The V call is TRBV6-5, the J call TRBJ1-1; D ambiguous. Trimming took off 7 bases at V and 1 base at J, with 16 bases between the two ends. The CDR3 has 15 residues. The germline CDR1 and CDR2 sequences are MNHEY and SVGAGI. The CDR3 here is CASNLGRAGNTEAFF. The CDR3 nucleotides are TGTGCCAGCAATTTAGGAAGAGCGGGGAACACTGAAGCTTTCTTT.

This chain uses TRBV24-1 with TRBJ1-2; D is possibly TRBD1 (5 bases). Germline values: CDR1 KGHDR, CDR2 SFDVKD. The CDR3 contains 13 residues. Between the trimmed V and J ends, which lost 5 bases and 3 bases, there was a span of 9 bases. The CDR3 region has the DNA TGTGCCACCAGTGTTGACAGTTACTATGGCTACACCTTC. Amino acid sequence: CATSVDSYYGYTF.

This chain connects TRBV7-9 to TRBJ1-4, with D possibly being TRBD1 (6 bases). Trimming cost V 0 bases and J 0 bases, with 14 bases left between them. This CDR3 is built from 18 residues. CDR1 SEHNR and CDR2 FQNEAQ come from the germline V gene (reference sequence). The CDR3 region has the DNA TGTGCCAGCAGCTTAGCGCGGCAGGGGTTTGCAACTAATGAAAAACTGTTTTTT. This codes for CASSLARQGFATNEKLFF.

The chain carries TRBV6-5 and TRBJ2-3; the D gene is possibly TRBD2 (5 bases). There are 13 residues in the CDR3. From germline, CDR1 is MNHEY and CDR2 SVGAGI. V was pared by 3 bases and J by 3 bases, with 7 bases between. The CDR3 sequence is CASSYEGTDTQYF. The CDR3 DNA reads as TGTGCCAGCAGTTATGAGGGAACAGATACGCAGTATTTT.

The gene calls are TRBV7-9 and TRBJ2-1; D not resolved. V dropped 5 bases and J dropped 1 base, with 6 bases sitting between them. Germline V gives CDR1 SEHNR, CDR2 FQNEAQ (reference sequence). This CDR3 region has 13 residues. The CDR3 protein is CASSPPSYNEQFF. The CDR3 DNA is TGTGCCAGCAGCCCCCCGTCCTACAATGAGCAGTTCTTC. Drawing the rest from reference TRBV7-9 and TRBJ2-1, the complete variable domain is DTGVSQNPRHKITKRGQNVTFRCDPISEHNRLYWYRQTLGQGPEFLTYFQNEAQLEKSRLLSDRFSAERPKGSFSTLEIQRTEQGDSAMYLCASSPPSYNEQFFGPGTRLTVL.

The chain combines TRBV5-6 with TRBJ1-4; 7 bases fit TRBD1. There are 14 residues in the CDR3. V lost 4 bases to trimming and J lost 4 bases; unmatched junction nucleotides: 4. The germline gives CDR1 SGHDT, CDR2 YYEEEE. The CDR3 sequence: CASSTRGYNEKLFF. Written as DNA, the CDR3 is TGTGCCAGCAGCACCAGGGGGTATAATGAAAAACTGTTTTTT.

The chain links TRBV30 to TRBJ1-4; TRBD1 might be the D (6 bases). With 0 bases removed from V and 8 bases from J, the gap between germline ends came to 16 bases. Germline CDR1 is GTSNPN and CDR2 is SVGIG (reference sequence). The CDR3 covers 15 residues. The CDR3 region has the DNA TGTGCCTGGAGTGTACCCCGGGGGGCGGGAGAAAAACTGTTTTTT. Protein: CAWSVPRGAGEKLFF.

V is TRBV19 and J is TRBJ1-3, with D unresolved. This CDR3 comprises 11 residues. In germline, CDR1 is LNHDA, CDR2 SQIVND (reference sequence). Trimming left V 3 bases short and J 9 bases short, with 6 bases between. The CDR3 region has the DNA TGTGCCAGTAGTATGGTACTCACCATATATTTT. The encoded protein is CASSMVLTIYF.

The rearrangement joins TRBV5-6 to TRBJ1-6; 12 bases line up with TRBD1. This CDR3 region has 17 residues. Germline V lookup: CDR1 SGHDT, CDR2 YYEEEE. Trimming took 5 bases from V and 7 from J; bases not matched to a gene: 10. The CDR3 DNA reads TGTGCCAGCAGATCCGGGACAGGGGGCAGAGTGAATTCACCCCTCCACTTT. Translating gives CASRSGTGGRVNSPLHF.